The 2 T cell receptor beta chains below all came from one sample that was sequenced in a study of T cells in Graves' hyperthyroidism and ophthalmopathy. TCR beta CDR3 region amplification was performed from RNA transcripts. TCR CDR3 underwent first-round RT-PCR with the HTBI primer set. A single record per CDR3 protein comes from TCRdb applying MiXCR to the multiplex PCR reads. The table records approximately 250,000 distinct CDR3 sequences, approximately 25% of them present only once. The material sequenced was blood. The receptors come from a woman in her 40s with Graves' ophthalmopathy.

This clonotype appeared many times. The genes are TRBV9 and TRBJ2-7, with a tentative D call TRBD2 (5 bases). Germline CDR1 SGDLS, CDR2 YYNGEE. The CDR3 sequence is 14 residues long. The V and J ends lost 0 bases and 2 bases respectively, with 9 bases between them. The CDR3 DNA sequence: TGTGCCAGCAGCGTAGGTGGGAGTACCTACGAGCAGTACTTC. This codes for CASSVGGSTYEQYF.

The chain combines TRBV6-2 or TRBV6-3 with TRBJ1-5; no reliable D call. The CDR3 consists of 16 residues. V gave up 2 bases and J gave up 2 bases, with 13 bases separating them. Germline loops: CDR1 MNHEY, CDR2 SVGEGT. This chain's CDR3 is CASSYLGIGRNQPQHF. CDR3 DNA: TGTGCCAGCAGTTACCTGGGAATCGGGCGCAATCAGCCCCAGCATTTT.